These 25 T cell receptor beta chains came from one sample sequenced in a study of blood T cells in healthy people across ages. A second PCR of 7 to 11 cycles used a sample-barcoded 5' primer and a J-beta primer mix. TCRdb re-called the 5' RACE reads through MiXCR, storing one row per CDR3 protein. The data show about 1,400,000 distinct CDR3 sequences, around 55% seen once. The sequenced sample was blood. All receptors derive from a man aged 18 to 30 in good health.

This clonotype was counted between two and nine times. The CDR3 spells CASSQVHGFVPDTQYF. The CDR3 DNA reads as TGTGCCAGCAGCCAAGTGCACGGGTTCGTCCCAGATACGCAGTATTTT. The chain carries TRBV4-2 and TRBJ2-3; no clear D gene. The CDR3 is 16 residues long. Germline CDR1 and CDR2: LGHNA and YNFKEQ. V lost 1 base to trimming and J lost 4 bases, with 15 bases between them.

In this sample, this clonotype turned up a few times. CDR3 in amino acids: CASTPGTSSYNEQFF. The CDR3, as DNA: TGTGCCAGCACCCCCGGGACTAGCTCCTACAATGAGCAGTTCTTC. The chain carries TRBV12-3 or TRBV12-4 and TRBJ2-1, with TRBD2 matching 8 bases. The CDR3 spans 15 residues. The V segment lost 7 bases and the J segment 0 bases; nucleotides outside the gene matches: 5.

The rearrangement joins TRBV6-2 or TRBV6-3 to TRBJ2-2, with a possible D match to TRBD1 (5 bases). Trimming cost V 4 bases and J 4 bases, with 13 bases left between them. The germline V gene has CDR1 MNHEY and CDR2 SVGEGT. The CDR3 sequence is 15 residues long. Here the CDR3 DNA reads TGTGCCAGCAGTTCCCAGGGTGGAAGCACCGGGGAGCTGTTTTTT. As protein: CASSSQGGSTGELFF.

V and J are TRBV7-9 and TRBJ2-5, with 11 nucleotides matching TRBD1. J gave up 2 bases and V 4 bases, and 6 bases lay outside the gene matches. The length of the CDR3 is 16 residues. Germline values: CDR1 SEHNR, CDR2 FQNEAQ (reference sequence). The CDR3 sequence is CASSSDRGLSQETQYF. Written as DNA, the CDR3 is TGTGCCAGCAGCTCGGACAGGGGGCTTTCTCAAGAGACCCAGTACTTC.

The chain uses TRBV4-1 and TRBJ1-5; D might be TRBD1 (6 bases). Trimming took 2 bases from V and 3 from J, leaving 11 bases between them. Germline V gene lookup returns CDR1 MGHRA and CDR2 YSYEKL. The CDR3 loop spans 15 amino acids. Written as DNA, the CDR3 is TGCGCCAGCAGCCAACGGGCAGGGGTCAATCAGCCCCAGCATTTT. Translation gives CASSQRAGVNQPQHF.

The chain carries TRBV5-1 and TRBJ1-2, with D possibly TRBD1 on 6 matching bases. Germline CDR1 is SGHRS and CDR2 is YFSETQ. The ends were cut back, 4 bases at V and 2 bases at J, with 15 bases in the middle. There are 15 residues in the CDR3. CDR3 protein: CASSRIQGPNYGYTF. CDR3 bases: TGCGCCAGCAGCCGAATACAGGGACCCAACTATGGCTACACCTTC. Together with reference TRBV5-1 and TRBJ1-2, the CDR3 gives the full variable domain: KAGVTQTPRYLIKTRGQQVTLSCSPISGHRSVSWYQQTPGQGLQFLFEYFSETQRNKGNFPGRFSGRQFSNSRSEMNVSTLELGDSALYLCASSRIQGPNYGYTFGSGTRLTVV.

V and J are TRBV9 and TRBJ2-3; TRBD2 agrees at 8 bases. The V segment lost 4 bases and the J segment 2 bases; nucleotides outside the gene matches: 9. The germline V gene has CDR1 SGDLS and CDR2 YYNGEE. This CDR3 region has 16 residues. Here the CDR3 reads CASSPTGGENTDTQYF. DNA of the CDR3: TGTGCCAGCAGCCCCACGGGGGGGGAGAACACAGATACGCAGTATTTT.

The chain employs TRBV27 and TRBJ1-6, with D possibly being TRBD1 (5 bases). Trimming removed 6 bases at V and 10 bases at J, with 19 bases between. Germline V CDR1 and CDR2: MNHEY, SMNVEV (reference sequence). The CDR3 length is 15 residues. The CDR3 bases are TGTGCCAGCAGCCGACCCCCGGGGCGGGGATCACCCCTCCACTTT. Translation: CASSRPPGRGSPLHF.

The rearrangement uses TRBV20-1 and TRBJ2-7; no reliable D call. This CDR3 is 13 amino acids long. Germline-derived CDR1 and CDR2 are DFQATT and SNEGSKA (reference sequence). V dropped 3 bases and J dropped 3 bases, with 12 bases sitting between them. The CDR3 loop is CSARDFNHYEQYF. Written as DNA, the CDR3 is TGCAGTGCTAGGGATTTTAATCACTACGAGCAGTACTTC.

Ten or more counts support this clonotype. The chain joins TRBV18 to TRBJ2-7, with D possibly matching TRBD1 (6 bases). With 2 bases removed from V and 4 bases from J, the gap between germline ends came to 9 bases. Germline CDR1 KGHSH, CDR2 LQKENI. The CDR3 extends over 13 amino acids. The CDR3 DNA sequence: TGTGCCAGCTCACCAAGGGGGACGTACGAGCAGTACTTC. Amino acid sequence: CASSPRGTYEQYF.

The CDR3 loop reads CASSFQKGQNTEAFF. The CDR3 DNA is TGTGCCAGCAGCTTCCAAAAAGGTCAGAACACTGAAGCTTTCTTT. The chain couples TRBV7-9 to TRBJ1-1; D gene uncertain. The CDR3 length is 15 residues. Trimming took off 3 bases at V and 1 base at J, with 12 bases between the two ends. Germline lookup yields CDR1 SEHNR and CDR2 FQNEAQ (reference sequence).

V is TRBV5-1 and J is TRBJ2-4; 7 bases line up with TRBD1. CDR3 length: 15 amino acids. V gave up 0 bases and J gave up 8 bases; unmatched junction bases: 8. The germline CDR1 and CDR2 sequences are SGHRS and YFSETQ. In DNA, the CDR3 is TGCGCCAGCAGCTTGGTGGGAGACAGGGTTGACATTCAGTACTTC. Amino acids: CASSLVGDRVDIQYF.

This clonotype was counted a few times. This chain uses TRBV20-1 with TRBJ2-1; TRBD1 matches at 8 bases. CDR1 DFQATT and CDR2 SNEGSKA come from the germline V gene (reference sequence). There are 15 residues in the CDR3. J was trimmed by 5 bases and V by 1 base; bases with no gene match: 7. CDR3 amino acids: CSARGGQGPNNEQFF. DNA for the CDR3: TGCAGTGCTAGAGGTGGACAGGGACCAAACAATGAGCAGTTCTTC.

The chain couples TRBV12-3 or TRBV12-4 to TRBJ2-5; 10 bases are shared with TRBD2. The J call is doubtful: the DNA matches TRBJ2-7 better. This CDR3 is 17 amino acids long. CDR3 sequence reads: CASSLLASGGVGDEQYF. Here the CDR3 DNA reads TGTGCCAGCAGTTTGCTGGCTAGCGGGGGTGTCGGGGACGAGCAGTACTTC.

This clonotype has a handful of counts. The chain employs TRBV6-6 and TRBJ1-2; D might be TRBD1 (6 bases). The germline V gene has CDR1 MNHNY and CDR2 SVGAGI (reference sequence). The V end was cut by 4 bases, the J end by 2 bases, with 8 bases between. CDR3 length: 13 amino acids. CDR3 residues: CASSWTENYGYTF. Here the CDR3 DNA reads TGTGCCAGCAGTTGGACAGAAAACTATGGCTACACCTTC.

The J gene is TRBJ1-1, the V gene TRBV18, with D possibly TRBD1 on 5 matching bases. Germline-derived CDR1 and CDR2 are KGHSH and LQKENI. Trimming pared 2 bases from V and 5 bases from J, leaving 15 bases between. There are 15 residues in the CDR3. The CDR3 nucleotides read TGTGCCAGCTCACCAGTCGCAGGGTCCAAGACTGAAGCTTTCTTT. Protein sequence: CASSPVAGSKTEAFF.

The chain is built from TRBV13 and TRBJ2-1; the D gene is possibly TRBD1 (5 bases). The CDR3 has 15 amino acids. Trimming took off 5 bases at V and 0 bases at J, with 11 bases between the two ends. CDR1 PRHDT and CDR2 FYEKMQ come from the germline V gene (reference sequence). The DNA of the CDR3 is TGTGCCAGCAGCCGTCGACAGTCCTCCTACAATGAGCAGTTCTTC. It is translated as CASSRRQSSYNEQFF. The variable domain in full, completed from reference TRBV13 and TRBJ2-1, reads AAGVIQSPRHLIKEKRETATLKCYPIPRHDTVYWYQQGPGQDPQFLISFYEKMQSDKGSIPDRFSAQQFSDYHSELNMSSLELGDSALYFCASSRRQSSYNEQFFGPGTRLTVL.

This clonotype was seen more than once but under ten times. The genes are TRBV6-5 and TRBJ2-2; D may be TRBD1 (7 bases). Germline assignment: CDR1 MNHEY and CDR2 SVGAGI. The ends were cut back, 2 bases at V and 5 bases at J, with 9 bases in the middle. The CDR3 is 14 amino acids. The CDR3 loop reads CASSYPGGTGELFF. The CDR3 DNA is TGTGCCAGCAGTTACCCAGGGGGGACCGGGGAGCTGTTTTTT.

The chain links TRBV4-2 to TRBJ1-2; D unresolved. This CDR3 spans 15 amino acids. V shed 0 bases and J shed 6 bases, with 14 bases lying between them. Germline CDR1 is LGHNA and CDR2 is YNFKEQ. The DNA of the CDR3 is TGTGCCAGCAGCCAAGATTTTCAGCTCCCGGATGGCTACACCTTC. Translating it yields CASSQDFQLPDGYTF.

The chain combines TRBV6-4 with TRBJ2-7; no clear D gene. Trimming removed 6 bases at V and 0 bases at J, with 15 bases between. Looked up from germline, CDR1 is MRHNA and CDR2 is SNTAGT. This CDR3 is 15 amino acids long. For the CDR3, the DNA is TGTGCCAGCAGACCTATACCTCCGGGCTCCTACGAGCAGTACTTC. This translates into CASRPIPPGSYEQYF.

This rearrangement joins TRBV5-1 to TRBJ1-1; 12 bases are shared with TRBD1. This CDR3 is 16 amino acids long. V shed 7 bases and J 5 bases; nucleotides not matched to a gene: 12. Germline V gives CDR1 SGHRS, CDR2 YFSETQ. In DNA, the CDR3 is TGCGCCAGCTTCTCGGGGACAGGGGGCGCAGGAACTGAAGCTTTCTTT. Its translation: CASFSGTGGAGTEAFF.

The genes are TRBV27 and TRBJ2-4; perhaps TRBD1 as D (7 bases). The J call may be mistaken, given a closer DNA end match to TRBJ2-7. The germline V gene has CDR1 MNHEY and CDR2 SMNVEV (reference sequence). The CDR3 totals 14 residues. The CDR3 sequence: CAGHPGAGGYEQYF. The CDR3 DNA follows: TGTGCCGGCCACCCAGGGGCAGGGGGGTACGAGCAGTACTTC.

On this clonotype: The germline gene is not matched at one end of the junction; a read error may be the cause. The V and J genes are TRBV9 and TRBJ2-7, with 14 bases aligning to TRBD2. CDR1 and CDR2 from the germline V gene are SGDLS and YYNGEE. The CDR3 length is 16 residues. The CDR3 loop reads CASSVRTSGGIYEQYF. CDR3 sequence (DNA): TGTGCCAGTAGCGTACGGACTAGCGGGGGGATCTACGAGCAGTACTTC.

The gene calls are TRBV20-1 and TRBJ2-7; TRBD1 might be the D (6 bases). Between the trimmed V and J ends, which lost 4 bases and 2 bases, there was a span of 9 bases. This CDR3 has 12 amino acids. Germline V gene lookup returns CDR1 DFQATT and CDR2 SNEGSKA (reference sequence). CDR3 bases: TGCAGTGCTACTCCAGGGGCCTACGAGCAGTACTTC. Its protein is CSATPGAYEQYF.

The J gene is TRBJ2-1, the V gene TRBV25-1; D may match TRBD1 or TRBD2 (5 bases each). Trimming cost V 3 bases and J 1 base, with 10 bases left between them. This CDR3 has 15 amino acids. Looked up from germline, CDR1 is MGHDK and CDR2 is SYGVNS. Here the CDR3 reads CASSETAVSYNEQFF. The DNA of the CDR3 is TGTGCCAGCAGTGAGACAGCGGTTTCCTACAATGAGCAGTTCTTC. The full variable domain, its missing parts supplied by reference TRBV25-1 and TRBJ2-1, is EADIYQTPRYLVIGTGKKITLECSQTMGHDKMYWYQQDPGMELHLIHYSYGVNSTEKGDLSSESTVSRIRTEHFPLTLESARPSHTSQYLCASSETAVSYNEQFFGPGTRLTVL.